This is a list of T cell receptor beta chains from one sample in a study of T-cell memory formation after mild COVID-19. One entry per CDR3 protein results from TCRdb running MiXCR on the 5' RACE reads. This repertoire shows under 250,000 distinct CDR3 sequences, 15% found once; its top ten account for 2.1%. Material: PBMCs or a T cell subset sorted from them (not recorded which). These receptors came from an adult woman who had mild COVID-19 (a few samples of this study predate the infection). Cell type and time point are not known. CDR3s include the opening cysteine and the closing phenylalanine or tryptophan. The order of the fields is CDR3 protein, CDR3 DNA, CDR3 length, D gene, clone size, J gene, V gene. The D gene is left open where the match is weak. Size is stated for part of the rows, as once, few or many counts, or as a class when the clone is expanded.

cdr3_aa: CATSDYRQVTQPQHF; cdr3_nt: TGTGCCACCAGTGATTACCGACAGGTCACTCAGCCCCAGCATTTT; cdr3_length: 15; d_call: -; clone_size: -; j_call: TRBJ1-5; v_call: TRBV24-1
cdr3_aa: CASSNTRTSGGVQTQYF; cdr3_nt: TGCGCCAGCAGCAATACAAGGACTAGCGGGGGGGTTCAGACCCAGTACTTC; cdr3_length: 17; d_call: TRBD2; clone_size: many; j_call: TRBJ2-5; v_call: TRBV5-1
cdr3_aa: CASSPPGLGSADTQYF; cdr3_nt: TGTGCCAGCTCACCGCCAGGTCTAGGGAGCGCAGATACGCAGTATTTT; cdr3_length: 16; d_call: -; clone_size: -; j_call: TRBJ2-3; v_call: TRBV18
cdr3_aa: CASSPLRGTGGENTEAFF; cdr3_nt: TGTGCCAGCTCACCGTTAAGAGGGACAGGGGGGGAGAACACTGAAGCTTTCTTT; cdr3_length: 18; d_call: TRBD1; clone_size: few; j_call: TRBJ1-1; v_call: TRBV18
cdr3_aa: CASSSSAQPQHF; cdr3_nt: TGTGCCAGCAGCTCTAGCGCTCAGCCCCAGCATTTT; cdr3_length: 12; d_call: -; clone_size: few; j_call: TRBJ1-5; v_call: TRBV7-2
cdr3_aa: CAWTAQTFYGYTF; cdr3_nt: TGTGCCTGGACGGCACAGACATTCTATGGCTACACCTTC; cdr3_length: 13; d_call: -; clone_size: few; j_call: TRBJ1-2; v_call: TRBV30
cdr3_aa: CATSASGTDTQYF; cdr3_nt: TGTGCCACCAGTGCCTCAGGCACAGATACGCAGTATTTT; cdr3_length: 13; d_call: -; clone_size: few; j_call: TRBJ2-3; v_call: TRBV24-1
cdr3_aa: CATRGAGGYNEQFF; cdr3_nt: TGTGCCACCCGGGGGGCAGGGGGCTACAATGAGCAGTTCTTC; cdr3_length: 14; d_call: -; clone_size: few; j_call: TRBJ2-1; v_call: TRBV24-1
cdr3_aa: CASAGGSSYNEQFF; cdr3_nt: TGTGCCAGCGCGGGGGGGAGCTCCTACAATGAGCAGTTCTTC; cdr3_length: 14; d_call: TRBD2; clone_size: -; j_call: TRBJ2-1; v_call: TRBV6-5
cdr3_aa: CASSWTVLVAGFQGGELFF; cdr3_nt: TGTGCCAGCAGTTGGACGGTTTTGGTAGCGGGGTTTCAAGGCGGGGAGCTGTTTTTT; cdr3_length: 19; d_call: TRBD2; clone_size: -; j_call: TRBJ2-2; v_call: TRBV12-3/TRBV12-4
cdr3_aa: CATSEYGWPQHF; cdr3_nt: TGTGCCACCAGTGAATACGGGTGGCCCCAGCATTTT; cdr3_length: 12; d_call: -; clone_size: -; j_call: TRBJ1-5; v_call: TRBV24-1
cdr3_aa: CASSARQNNEQFF; cdr3_nt: TGTGCCAGCAGCGCCCGACAGAACAATGAGCAGTTCTTC; cdr3_length: 13; d_call: -; clone_size: -; j_call: TRBJ2-1; v_call: TRBV9
cdr3_aa: CASSQAIQPTNYGYTF; cdr3_nt: TGCGCCAGCAGCCAGGCGATACAGCCGACTAACTATGGCTACACCTTC; cdr3_length: 16; d_call: -; clone_size: -; j_call: TRBJ1-2; v_call: TRBV4-1
cdr3_aa: CASSPGGQGILGNTIYF; cdr3_nt: TGTGCCAGCAGCCCCGGCGGGCAGGGAATTCTAGGAAACACCATATATTTT; cdr3_length: 17; d_call: -; clone_size: few; j_call: TRBJ1-3; v_call: TRBV3-1
cdr3_aa: CASRLTGNPRVTDTQYF; cdr3_nt: TGTGCCAGCAGACTTACAGGGAACCCTAGGGTAACAGATACGCAGTATTTT; cdr3_length: 17; d_call: -; clone_size: few; j_call: TRBJ2-3; v_call: TRBV6-5
cdr3_aa: CASSYQGPAGKSGYTF; cdr3_nt: TGTGCCAGCAGCTATCAAGGGCCGGCAGGGAAGAGTGGCTACACCTTC; cdr3_length: 16; d_call: -; clone_size: -; j_call: TRBJ1-2; v_call: TRBV7-2
cdr3_aa: CASSDQALAGGSTDTQYF; cdr3_nt: TGTGCCAGCAGCGACCAGGCGCTAGCGGGGGGGAGCACAGATACGCAGTATTTT; cdr3_length: 18; d_call: TRBD2; clone_size: many; j_call: TRBJ2-3; v_call: TRBV12-3/TRBV12-4
cdr3_aa: CASSFSQVAGQPQHF; cdr3_nt: TGTGCCAGCAGCTTTTCTCAGGTAGCAGGTCAGCCCCAGCATTTT; cdr3_length: 15; d_call: -; clone_size: -; j_call: TRBJ1-5; v_call: TRBV7-8
cdr3_aa: CSAHDSDANQPQHF; cdr3_nt: TGCAGTGCTCACGACAGCGACGCGAATCAGCCCCAGCATTTT; cdr3_length: 14; d_call: -; clone_size: few; j_call: TRBJ1-5; v_call: TRBV20-1
cdr3_aa: CASSPRDRGKAGANVLTF; cdr3_nt: TGTGCCAGCAGCCCTCGGGACAGGGGGAAAGCTGGGGCCAACGTCCTGACTTTC; cdr3_length: 18; d_call: TRBD1; clone_size: few; j_call: TRBJ2-6; v_call: TRBV7-8
cdr3_aa: CASSDSWGANYGYTF; cdr3_nt: TGTGCCAGCAGTGACTCCTGGGGGGCAAACTATGGCTACACCTTC; cdr3_length: 15; d_call: -; clone_size: -; j_call: TRBJ1-2; v_call: TRBV25-1
cdr3_aa: CASSQALGGDEQFF; cdr3_nt: TGTGCCAGCAGCCAAGCGCTGGGCGGCGATGAGCAGTTCTTC; cdr3_length: 14; d_call: -; clone_size: -; j_call: TRBJ2-1; v_call: TRBV3-1
cdr3_aa: CASSLQPAGNTIYF; cdr3_nt: TGCGCCAGCAGCTTGCAGCCAGCAGGAAACACCATATATTTT; cdr3_length: 14; d_call: -; clone_size: few; j_call: TRBJ1-3; v_call: TRBV5-1
cdr3_aa: CASSTLTGFYGYTF; cdr3_nt: TGTGCCAGCAGCACTCTGACAGGGTTCTATGGCTACACCTTC; cdr3_length: 14; d_call: TRBD1; clone_size: few; j_call: TRBJ1-2; v_call: TRBV9
cdr3_aa: CASFLDPGDEQFF; cdr3_nt: TGTGCCAGCTTCCTTGACCCCGGCGATGAGCAGTTCTTC; cdr3_length: 13; d_call: -; clone_size: -; j_call: TRBJ2-1; v_call: TRBV12-3/TRBV12-4
cdr3_aa: CASSLGQGHSGNTIYF; cdr3_nt: TGTGCCAGCAGTTTAGGACAGGGCCACTCTGGAAACACCATATATTTT; cdr3_length: 16; d_call: TRBD1; clone_size: many; j_call: TRBJ1-3; v_call: TRBV12-3/TRBV12-4
cdr3_aa: CASSEGLAGYETQYF; cdr3_nt: TGTGCCAGCAGTGAAGGACTAGCGGGTTACGAGACCCAGTACTTC; cdr3_length: 15; d_call: TRBD2; clone_size: few; j_call: TRBJ2-5; v_call: TRBV12-3/TRBV12-4
cdr3_aa: CAISESTRVAETQYF; cdr3_nt: TGTGCCATCAGTGAGTCGACGCGGGTTGCAGAGACCCAGTACTTC; cdr3_length: 15; d_call: -; clone_size: -; j_call: TRBJ2-5; v_call: TRBV10-3
cdr3_aa: CASSVPTGSGELFF; cdr3_nt: TGTGCCAGCAGCGTACCTACAGGGTCCGGGGAGCTGTTTTTT; cdr3_length: 14; d_call: -; clone_size: -; j_call: TRBJ2-2; v_call: TRBV5-4
cdr3_aa: CASSLVAEETQYF; cdr3_nt: TGCGCCAGCAGCTTGGTAGCAGAAGAGACCCAGTACTTC; cdr3_length: 13; d_call: -; clone_size: many; j_call: TRBJ2-5; v_call: TRBV5-1
cdr3_aa: CASSLALRDEQFF; cdr3_nt: TGTGCCAGCAGCTTAGCGTTAAGAGATGAGCAGTTCTTC; cdr3_length: 13; d_call: -; clone_size: many; j_call: TRBJ2-1; v_call: TRBV11-1
cdr3_aa: CASSRLMPTGLSEKLFF; cdr3_nt: TGTGCCAGCAGTCGCCTCATGCCGACAGGGCTGAGCGAAAAACTGTTTTTT; cdr3_length: 17; d_call: TRBD1; clone_size: -; j_call: TRBJ1-4; v_call: TRBV6-5
cdr3_aa: CASSPTGTGFYEQYF; cdr3_nt: TGTGCCAGCAGTCCTACCGGGACAGGGTTCTACGAGCAGTACTTC; cdr3_length: 15; d_call: TRBD1; clone_size: few; j_call: TRBJ2-7; v_call: TRBV6-7
cdr3_aa: CASSPGKGLAGKETQYF; cdr3_nt: TGTGCCAGCAGCCCCGGGAAGGGACTAGCTGGGAAAGAGACCCAGTACTTC; cdr3_length: 17; d_call: TRBD2; clone_size: -; j_call: TRBJ2-5; v_call: TRBV7-6
cdr3_aa: CASLASLTPDTQYF; cdr3_nt: TGTGCCAGTCTCGCATCTCTCACTCCAGATACGCAGTATTTT; cdr3_length: 14; d_call: -; clone_size: few; j_call: TRBJ2-3; v_call: TRBV7-8
cdr3_aa: CASKDEPSGRYEQYF; cdr3_nt: TGTGCCAGCAAGGATGAACCTAGCGGGAGATACGAGCAGTACTTC; cdr3_length: 15; d_call: TRBD2; clone_size: -; j_call: TRBJ2-7; v_call: TRBV7-2
cdr3_aa: CASWEGSGTNTGELFF; cdr3_nt: TGTGCCAGCTGGGAAGGTAGCGGGACTAACACCGGGGAGCTGTTTTTT; cdr3_length: 16; d_call: TRBD2; clone_size: few; j_call: TRBJ2-2; v_call: TRBV9
cdr3_aa: CASRDGHGYGYTF; cdr3_nt: TGTGCCAGCAGGGACGGTCATGGGTATGGCTACACCTTC; cdr3_length: 13; d_call: -; clone_size: many; j_call: TRBJ1-2; v_call: TRBV5-6
cdr3_aa: CAWGTGSYEQYF; cdr3_nt: TGTGCCTGGGGGACAGGGTCCTACGAGCAGTACTTC; cdr3_length: 12; d_call: TRBD1; clone_size: -; j_call: TRBJ2-7; v_call: TRBV30
cdr3_aa: CASSLDGSRSYEQYF; cdr3_nt: TGCGCCAGCAGCTTGGACGGGAGCCGGTCCTACGAGCAGTACTTC; cdr3_length: 15; d_call: -; clone_size: few; j_call: TRBJ2-7; v_call: TRBV5-1
cdr3_aa: CASGTSGQFF; cdr3_nt: TGTGCCAGCGGCACTTCGGGGCAGTTCTTC; cdr3_length: 10; d_call: -; clone_size: many; j_call: TRBJ2-1; v_call: TRBV6-6
cdr3_aa: CASSPGREGEQFF; cdr3_nt: TGTGCCAGCTCACCTGGACGGGAGGGTGAGCAGTTCTTC; cdr3_length: 13; d_call: TRBD2; clone_size: few; j_call: TRBJ2-1; v_call: TRBV18
cdr3_aa: CASSPGQGAYYGYTF; cdr3_nt: TGTGCCAGCAGCCCGGGACAGGGGGCTTATTATGGCTACACCTTC; cdr3_length: 15; d_call: TRBD1; clone_size: few; j_call: TRBJ1-2; v_call: TRBV3-1
cdr3_aa: CAISPDGYEQYF; cdr3_nt: TGTGCCATCAGCCCCGATGGCTACGAGCAGTACTTC; cdr3_length: 12; d_call: -; clone_size: many; j_call: TRBJ2-7; v_call: TRBV10-3
cdr3_aa: CASSPVEDSSYNEQFF; cdr3_nt: TGTGCCAGCAGCCCAGTGGAGGACAGCTCCTACAATGAGCAGTTCTTC; cdr3_length: 16; d_call: -; clone_size: few; j_call: TRBJ2-1; v_call: TRBV7-9
cdr3_aa: CASSQAAMSTDTQYF; cdr3_nt: TGCGCCAGCAGCCAAGCAGCTATGAGCACAGATACGCAGTATTTT; cdr3_length: 15; d_call: -; clone_size: -; j_call: TRBJ2-3; v_call: TRBV4-3
cdr3_aa: CASSLGRLNEQFF; cdr3_nt: TGTGCCAGCAGCTTGGGACGCCTCAATGAGCAGTTCTTC; cdr3_length: 13; d_call: -; clone_size: -; j_call: TRBJ2-1; v_call: TRBV11-3